The text below deals with one TCR beta chain. Its antigen is unidentified. Assay: immunoSEQ multiplex PCR; the TCRdb copy retains only in-frame clones and omits some. Among approximately 6,300 clones listed, roughly 90% were seen once. Trimming shortened V by 0 bases and J by 4 bases, and 10 bases separated the two germline ends. This CDR3 has 15 amino acids. Germline V gene sequence: CDR1 SGDLS, CDR2 YYNGEE. These data come from a study of lymphopenia after photon versus proton radiotherapy. General study results and limits: Under photons, naive T cells and diversity fell while effector/memory populations rose. After the lymphocyte nadir, photon-treated repertoires showed oligoclonal expansion, especially of CD8+ Temra cells. In patients who died, overall survival fell as post-nadir TCR diversity dropped more. Survival link was tested only in deceased patients; proton benefit remains a possibility.

This chain links TRBV9 with TRBJ1-4, with D uncertain. This clonotype originated in a man aged 55 to 70 with cholangiocarcinoma. The sequenced sample was peripheral blood, obtained from a patient treated with photon-based radiotherapy. The DNA for the CDR3 is TGTGCCAGCAGCGTAGGGGCGGTACTTAATGAAAAACTGTTTTTT. This encodes CASSVGAVLNEKLFF.